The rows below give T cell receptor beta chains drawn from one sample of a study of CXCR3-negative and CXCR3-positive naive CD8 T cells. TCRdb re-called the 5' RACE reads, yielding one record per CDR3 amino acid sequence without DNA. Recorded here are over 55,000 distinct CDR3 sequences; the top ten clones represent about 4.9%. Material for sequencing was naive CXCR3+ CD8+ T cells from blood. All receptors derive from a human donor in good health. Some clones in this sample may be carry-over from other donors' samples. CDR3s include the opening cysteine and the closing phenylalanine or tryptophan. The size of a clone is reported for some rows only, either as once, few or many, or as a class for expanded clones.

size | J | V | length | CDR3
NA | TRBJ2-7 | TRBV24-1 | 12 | CATSDFDCEQYF
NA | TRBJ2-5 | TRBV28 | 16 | CASRASGSKREETQYF
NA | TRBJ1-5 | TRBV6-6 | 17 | CASSYSLDRDVDQPQHF
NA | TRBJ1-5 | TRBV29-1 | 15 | CSVEDRGTVNQPQHF
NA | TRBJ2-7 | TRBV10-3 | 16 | CAIMDDRGQYHYEQYF
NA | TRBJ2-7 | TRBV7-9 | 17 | CASSLAALQGLSNEQYF
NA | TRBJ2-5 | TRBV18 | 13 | CASSPGGPEDQYF
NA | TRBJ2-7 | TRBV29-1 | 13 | CSATGADPYEQYF
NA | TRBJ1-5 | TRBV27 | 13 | CASGETANQPQHF
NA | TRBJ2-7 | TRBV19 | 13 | CASSTGGIYEQYF
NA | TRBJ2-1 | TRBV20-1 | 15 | CSAAPLAGDYNEQFF
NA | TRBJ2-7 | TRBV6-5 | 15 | CASRVGLPGDYEQYF
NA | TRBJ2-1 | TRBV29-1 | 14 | CSVHRESSYNEQFF
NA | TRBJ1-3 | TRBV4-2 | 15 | CASSQDEKTGNTIYF
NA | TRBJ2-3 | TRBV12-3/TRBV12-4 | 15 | CASSLGGGAADTQYF
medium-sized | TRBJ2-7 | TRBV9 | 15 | CASSPEGQGGYEQYF